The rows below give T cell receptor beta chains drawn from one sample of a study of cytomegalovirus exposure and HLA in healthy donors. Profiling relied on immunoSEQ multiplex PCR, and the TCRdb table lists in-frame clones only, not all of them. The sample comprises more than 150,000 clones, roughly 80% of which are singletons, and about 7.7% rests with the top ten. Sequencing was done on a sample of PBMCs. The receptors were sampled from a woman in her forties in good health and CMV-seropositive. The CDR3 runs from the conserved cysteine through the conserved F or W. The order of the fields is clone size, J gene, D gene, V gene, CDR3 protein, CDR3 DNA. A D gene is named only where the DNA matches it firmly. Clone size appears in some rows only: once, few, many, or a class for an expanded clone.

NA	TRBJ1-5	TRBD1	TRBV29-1	CSAGTGGNQPQHF	TGCAGCGCCGGGACAGGTGGCAATCAGCCCCAGCATTTT
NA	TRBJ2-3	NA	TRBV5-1	CASSLDFTGTGATQYF	TGCGCCAGCAGCTTGGATTTTACCGGGACTGGCGCTACGCAGTATTTT
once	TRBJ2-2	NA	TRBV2	CASSPGSTNTGELFF	TGTGCCAGCAGTCCCGGGAGCACGAACACCGGGGAGCTGTTTTTT
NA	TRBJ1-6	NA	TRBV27	CASSLYGGALGNSPLHF	TGTGCCAGCAGTTTATACGGGGGTGCCCTGGGTAATTCACCCCTCCACTTT
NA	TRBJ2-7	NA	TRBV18	CASSPAIGRGDYEQYF	TGTGCCAGCTCACCTGCTATCGGCAGGGGGGACTACGAGCAGTACTTC
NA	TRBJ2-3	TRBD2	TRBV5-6	CASRSGRATDTQYF	TGTGCCAGCAGGTCAGGGAGGGCGACAGATACGCAGTATTTT
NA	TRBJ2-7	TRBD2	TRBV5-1	CASSLTSGRISYEQYF	TGCGCCAGCAGCTTGACTAGCGGGAGGATCTCCTACGAGCAGTACTTC
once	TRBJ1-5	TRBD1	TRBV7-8	CASSLLTGAGQPQHF	TGTGCCAGCAGTTTATTGACAGGGGCGGGTCAGCCCCAGCATTTT
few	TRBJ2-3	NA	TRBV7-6	CASSSPTRDTQYF	TGTGCCAGCAGCTCCCCGACTAGAGATACGCAGTATTTT
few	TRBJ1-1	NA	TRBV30	CAWSREGTEAFF	TGTGCCTGGAGTCGGGAGGGCACTGAAGCTTTCTTT
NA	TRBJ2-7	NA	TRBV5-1	CASSLDGSYEQYF	TGCGCCAGCAGCTTGGACGGGTCCTACGAGCAGTACTTC
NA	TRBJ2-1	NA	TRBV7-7	CASSADTYNEQFF	TGTGCTAGCAGCGCGGACACCTACAATGAGCAGTTCTTC
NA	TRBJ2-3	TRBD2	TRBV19	CASTKLAGIADTQYF	TGTGCCAGTACCAAACTAGCGGGTATCGCAGATACGCAGTATTTT
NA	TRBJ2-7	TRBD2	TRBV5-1	CASSSSGTSGAEEQYF	TGCGCCAGCAGCTCATCAGGGACTAGCGGCGCGGAGGAGCAGTACTTC
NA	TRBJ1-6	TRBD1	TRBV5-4	CASSNRDRVNSPLHF	TGTGCCAGCAGCAACCGGGACAGGGTGAATTCACCCCTCCACTTT
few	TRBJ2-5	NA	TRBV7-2	CASSFLTLAETQYF	TGTGCCAGCAGCTTCTTGACCCTAGCAGAGACCCAGTACTTC
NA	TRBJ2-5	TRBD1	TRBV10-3	CAIAFGTGGSETQYF	TGTGCCATCGCCTTCGGGACAGGGGGCTCGGAGACCCAGTACTTC